Below, 13 T cell receptor beta chains from the same sample are listed, as sequenced in a study of control samples from healthy donors and cancer patients. TCRdb's copy holds only in-frame clones and misses some; the assay was immunoSEQ multiplex PCR. The sample shows 130,000 or so clones, 90% of them seen only once. Sequencing was done on a sample of blood. Receptor source: a man in his forties in good health.

A word on this clone: This specimen includes other DNA sequences encoding the same CDR3. V usage is TRBV29-1 and J usage is TRBJ1-1, with TRBD1 matching 7 bases. V was clipped by 6 bases and J by 2 bases; unmatched bases: 3. Germline V gene sequence: CDR1 SQVTM, CDR2 ANQGSEA. The CDR3 consists of 12 residues. CDR3 sequence (DNA): TGCAGCGTCAGACAGGGTAACACTGAAGCTTTCTTT. Translating it yields CSVRQGNTEAFF.

The V gene is TRBV6-5, the J gene TRBJ2-5, with D unresolved. CDR1 and CDR2 (germline): MNHEY, SVGAGI. The CDR3 runs 13 residues. Deletions cut 5 bases from V and 2 bases from J, with 9 bases between. The CDR3: CASSRVPQETQYF. CDR3 coding DNA: TGTGCCAGCAGTCGGGTCCCACAAGAGACCCAGTACTTC.

The rearrangement uses TRBV3-1 (or the pseudogene TRBV3-2) and TRBJ2-1, with D perhaps given as TRBD1 or TRBD2 (5 bases each). Trimming left V 4 bases short and J 9 bases short, with 19 bases between. Germline CDR1 is LGHDT and CDR2 is YNNKEL (reference sequence). The CDR3 is 15 residues long. As DNA, the CDR3 is TGTGCCAGCAGCCGGGACCCTCAAGGGGTGGTTGAGCAGTTCTTC. It translates to CASSRDPQGVVEQFF.

The rearrangement joins TRBV7-2 to TRBJ1-6; D is uncertain. V gave up 1 base and J gave up 0 bases, with 7 bases separating them. Germline CDR1 is SGHTA and CDR2 is FQGNSA. The CDR3 runs 16 residues. CDR3 DNA: TGTGCCAGCAGCTTAGTTGTTAGCTCCTATAATTCACCCCTCCACTTT. This codes for CASSLVVSSYNSPLHF.

This clone was seen a single time. V and J are TRBV19 and TRBJ1-3; D is uncertain. Germline CDR1 and CDR2: LNHDA and SQIVND (reference sequence). V was cut by 8 bases and J by 4 bases, with 15 bases left in between. The CDR3 runs 14 residues. The CDR3 here is CASQSERAGNTIYF. The CDR3 nucleotides read TGTGCCAGTCAGTCAGAAAGGGCGGGAAACACCATATATTTT.

This clone was found a few times. The chain employs TRBV20-1 and TRBJ1-1, with D unclear. The V end lost 2 bases, the J end lost 11 bases, and 9 bases lay between the germline ends. CDR1 and CDR2 (germline): DFQATT, SNEGSKA (reference sequence). This CDR3 has 10 residues. In DNA, the CDR3 is TGCAGTGCTAGACCGTTCAGGGCTTTCTTT. Translating gives CSARPFRAFF.

V gene TRBV6-2 or TRBV6-3 combines with J gene TRBJ2-7; D may correspond to TRBD1 or TRBD2 (5 bases each). This CDR3 contains 14 residues. Trimming removed 1 base at V and 4 bases at J, with 11 bases between. Germline lookup yields CDR1 MNHEY and CDR2 SVGEGT. In DNA, the CDR3 is TGTGCCAGCAGTTACTATCAGGGACCTTACGAGCAGTACTTC. It is translated as CASSYYQGPYEQYF.

This rearrangement joins TRBV3-1 (or the pseudogene TRBV3-2) to TRBJ2-5, with a tentative D call TRBD2 (6 bases). Deletions cut 0 bases from V and 6 bases from J, with 23 bases between. From germline, CDR1 is LGHDT and CDR2 YNNKEL (reference sequence). The CDR3 runs 18 residues. The CDR3 DNA is TGTGCCAGCAGCCAAGATGCGGCGGGGTCGTCCCCTACAAAGACCCAGTACTTC. It specifies CASSQDAAGSSPTKTQYF.

This clone appeared many times. J is TRBJ1-5 and V is TRBV6-1; D gene uncertain. This CDR3 comprises 15 residues. The germline V and J ends were trimmed by 0 bases and 5 bases, with 11 bases remaining between them. Germline lookup yields CDR1 MNHNS and CDR2 SASEGT. The CDR3 here is CASSEALEGYQPQHF. The CDR3 DNA reads as TGTGCCAGCAGTGAAGCGCTTGAAGGGTATCAGCCCCAGCATTTT.

CDR3 sequence: CASSIGGGITGELFF. The CDR3, as DNA: TGTGCCAGTAGTATAGGTGGAGGGATAACCGGGGAGCTGTTTTTT. This chain joins TRBV19 and TRBJ2-2, with a tentative D call TRBD2 (6 bases). Trimming took off 1 base at V and 5 bases at J, with 11 bases between the two ends. The CDR3 length is 15 residues. CDR1 LNHDA and CDR2 SQIVND come from the germline V gene (reference sequence).

The genes are TRBV7-9 and TRBJ2-1, with a possible D match to TRBD2 (5 bases). V lost 5 bases and J 5 bases, leaving 16 bases between the germline ends. The CDR3 sequence is 15 residues long. Germline assignment: CDR1 SEHNR and CDR2 FQNEAQ (reference sequence). The CDR3 region is CASSPAGIPNNEQFF. The CDR3 DNA reads as TGTGCCAGCAGCCCCGCCGGGATTCCGAACAATGAGCAGTTCTTC.

The rearrangement links TRBV2 to TRBJ2-1; a possible D gene is TRBD2 (6 bases). Per the germline V gene, CDR1 is SNHLY and CDR2 is FYNNEI. This CDR3 is 12 amino acids long. V was pared by 8 bases and J by 4 bases, with 9 bases between. CDR3 coding DNA: TGTGCCAGCGCGCGGGGTTACAATGAGCAGTTCTTC. Its protein is CASARGYNEQFF.

The chain links TRBV6-5 to TRBJ1-1, with a tentative D call TRBD1 (6 bases). Germline CDR1 and CDR2: MNHEY and SVGAGI. CDR3 length: 15 amino acids. V was clipped by 6 bases and J by 0 bases, with 14 bases between them. The chain's CDR3 is CASSQGTGLNTEAFF. DNA for the CDR3: TGTGCCAGCAGCCAAGGAACAGGGCTGAACACTGAAGCTTTCTTT.